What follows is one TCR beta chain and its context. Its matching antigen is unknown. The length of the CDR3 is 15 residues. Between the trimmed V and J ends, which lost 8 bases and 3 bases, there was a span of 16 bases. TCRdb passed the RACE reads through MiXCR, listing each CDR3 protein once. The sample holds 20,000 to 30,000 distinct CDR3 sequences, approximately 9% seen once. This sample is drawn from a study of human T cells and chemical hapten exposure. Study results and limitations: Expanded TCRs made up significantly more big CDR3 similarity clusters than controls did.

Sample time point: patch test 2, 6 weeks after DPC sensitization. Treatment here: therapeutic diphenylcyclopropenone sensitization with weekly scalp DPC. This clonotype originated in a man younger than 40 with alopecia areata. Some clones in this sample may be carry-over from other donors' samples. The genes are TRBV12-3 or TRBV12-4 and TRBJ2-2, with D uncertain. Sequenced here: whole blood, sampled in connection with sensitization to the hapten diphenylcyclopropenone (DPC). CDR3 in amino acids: CASFSGQADTGELFF. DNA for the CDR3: TGTGCCAGCTTCTCGGGCCAGGCGGACACCGGGGAGCTGTTTTTT.